Listed here are 15 T cell receptor beta chains from one sample, sequenced in a study of blood T cell repertoires in COVID-19. Data came from immunoSEQ multiplex PCR; TCRdb stores just in-frame clones and leaves some out. This table has about 270,000 clones, around 88% appearing once. Sequencing was performed on peripheral blood. The origin of the receptors is a woman aged 70-85 years with COVID-19, enrolled during active disease.

This clone showed up just a few times. The chain recombines TRBV30 with TRBJ1-5; D gene unclear. The CDR3 totals 12 residues. Trimming took off 0 bases at V and 10 bases at J, with 10 bases between the two ends. Germline loops: CDR1 GTSNPN, CDR2 SVGIG (reference sequence). CDR3 region: CAWSVHEGPQHF. The CDR3 bases are TGTGCCTGGAGTGTACACGAGGGTCCCCAGCATTTT. The entire variable domain, with the rest obtained from reference TRBV30 and TRBJ1-5, is as follows: SQTIHQWPATLVQPVGSPLSLECTVEGTSNPNLYWYRQAAGRGLQLLFYSVGIGQISSEVPQNLSASRPQDRQFILSSKKLLLSDSGFYLCAWSVHEGPQHFGDGTRLSIL.

The V call is TRBV6-5, the J call TRBJ2-2; D gene unclear. V gave up 5 bases and J gave up 1 base, with 5 bases separating them. There are 13 residues in the CDR3. The germline V gene encodes CDR1 MNHEY and CDR2 SVGAGI. For the CDR3, the DNA is TGTGCCAGCAGTCCCATGAACACCGGGGAGCTGTTTTTT. Protein: CASSPMNTGELFF.

The J gene is TRBJ2-7, the V gene TRBV19; D is possibly TRBD1 (6 bases). Trimming shortened V by 0 bases and J by 2 bases, and 11 bases separated the two germline ends. In germline, CDR1 is LNHDA, CDR2 SQIVND (reference sequence). This CDR3 is 15 amino acids long. CDR3 residues: CASSIDSQGPYEQYF. In nucleotides, the CDR3 is TGTGCCAGTAGTATAGATTCTCAGGGGCCCTACGAGCAGTACTTC.

The chain links TRBV9 to TRBJ1-1; 10 nucleotides match TRBD1. The CDR3 loop spans 15 amino acids. The germline gives CDR1 SGDLS, CDR2 YYNGEE. Trimming cost V 0 bases and J 9 bases; bases outside gene matches: 8. CDR3 bases: TGTGCCAGCAGCGTAGGAGGTGGGACAGGGGTAAAAGCTTTCTTT. It yields the protein CASSVGGGTGVKAFF. The entire variable domain, with the rest obtained from reference TRBV9 and TRBJ1-1, is as follows: DSGVTQTPKHLITATGQRVTLRCSPRSGDLSVYWYQQSLDQGLQFLIQYYNGEERAKGNILERFSAQQFPDLHSELNLSSLELGDSALYFCASSVGGGTGVKAFFGQGTRLTVV.

V usage is TRBV18 and J usage is TRBJ1-5; weak D call: TRBD1 (6 bases). Germline V gives CDR1 KGHSH, CDR2 LQKENI. V was shortened by 0 bases and J by 6 bases, with 15 bases between the two germline ends. This CDR3 comprises 16 residues. DNA of the CDR3: TGTGCCAGCTCACCACCCTCAGGGGCGCGAAGTCAGCCCCAGCATTTT. Encoded protein: CASSPPSGARSQPQHF.

V is TRBV19 and J is TRBJ1-6; 7 bases agree with TRBD1. The CDR3 has 16 amino acids. The V segment lost 5 bases and the J segment 7 bases; nucleotides outside the gene matches: 11. Per the germline V gene, CDR1 is LNHDA and CDR2 is SQIVND (reference sequence). In nucleotides, the CDR3 is TGTGCCAGTAGTGCCCTGACAGGGCTTCAAAATTCACCCCTCCACTTT. Translated, it gives CASSALTGLQNSPLHF.

This clone turned up a few times. The chain joins TRBV4-1 to TRBJ2-2; D is uncertain. The CDR3 consists of 14 residues. Germline V CDR1 and CDR2: MGHRA, YSYEKL. V was clipped by 1 base and J by 8 bases, with 11 bases between them. CDR3 nucleotide sequence: TGCGCCAGCAGCCAAGTTAACTTCGGTGGGGAGCTGTTTTTT. Translated, it gives CASSQVNFGGELFF.

This clone occurred many times. The chain has TRBV28 and TRBJ2-3; 7 bases are shared with TRBD1. CDR3 length equals 15 residues. Germline-derived CDR1 and CDR2 are MDHEN and SYDVKM. Germline trimming cut 2 bases from V and 3 bases from J; bases unmatched to any gene: 5. The DNA for the CDR3 is TGTGCCAGCAGTTTAGGAACAGGGGAAACAGATACGCAGTATTTT. This gives the protein CASSLGTGETDTQYF. The whole variable domain, filled in from reference TRBV28 and TRBJ2-3, reads DVKVTQSSRYLVKRTGEKVFLECVQDMDHENMFWYRQDPGLGLRLIYFSYDVKMKEKGDIPEGYSVSREKKERFSLILESASTNQTSMYLCASSLGTGETDTQYFGPGTRLTVL.

This sequence joins TRBV7-2 and TRBJ2-5, with a possible D match to TRBD2 (7 bases). The germline V gene encodes CDR1 SGHTA and CDR2 FQGNSA. This CDR3 contains 14 residues. V was pared by 1 base and J by 7 bases, with 13 bases between. The CDR3 loop reads CASSLEGGTWTQYF. DNA for the CDR3: TGTGCCAGCAGCTTAGAGGGGGGGACTTGGACCCAGTACTTC. The entire variable domain, with the rest obtained from reference TRBV7-2 and TRBJ2-5, is as follows: GAGVSQSPSNKVTEKGKDVELRCDPISGHTALYWYRQSLGQGLEFLIYFQGNSAPDKSGLPSDRFSAERTGGSVSTLTIQRTQQEDSAVYLCASSLEGGTWTQYFGPGTRLLVL.

The rearrangement links TRBV5-1 to TRBJ2-1, with 7 bases fitting TRBD1. The CDR3 totals 14 residues. The J segment lost 5 bases and the V segment lost 1 base, leaving 3 bases of the junction unmatched. The germline gives CDR1 SGHRS, CDR2 YFSETQ. CDR3 DNA sequence: TGCGCCAGCAGCTTGCTGGGGACAGACAATGAGCAGTTCTTC. Its translation: CASSLLGTDNEQFF. The variable domain in full, completed from reference TRBV5-1 and TRBJ2-1, reads KAGVTQTPRYLIKTRGQQVTLSCSPISGHRSVSWYQQTPGQGLQFLFEYFSETQRNKGNFPGRFSGRQFSNSRSEMNVSTLELGDSALYLCASSLLGTDNEQFFGPGTRLTVL.

The gene calls are TRBV5-1 and TRBJ1-2; 10 nucleotides agree with TRBD1. The CDR3 contains 14 residues. Germline CDR1 SGHRS, CDR2 YFSETQ. With V trimmed by 4 bases and J by 3 bases, 3 bases remained unmatched. The CDR3 loop reads CASSQTGGHYGYTF. CDR3 DNA: TGCGCCAGCAGCCAGACAGGGGGCCACTATGGCTACACCTTC.

The chain joins TRBV18 to TRBJ2-7; D gene ambiguous. V lost 4 bases and J 4 bases, leaving 8 bases between the germline ends. This CDR3 comprises 12 residues. Germline V gives CDR1 KGHSH, CDR2 LQKENI. The CDR3 DNA sequence: TGTGCCAGCTCACTACAAGAATACGAGCAGTACTTC. This encodes CASSLQEYEQYF.

The J gene is TRBJ1-5, the V gene TRBV19, with 8 nucleotides matching TRBD1. The CDR3 has 18 residues. Germline CDR1 is LNHDA and CDR2 is SQIVND (reference sequence). After removal of 8 bases from V and 2 bases from J, the junction contained 17 bases not matched to a gene. CDR3 DNA: TGTGCCAGTCGTGAGAGCGCCGGCAGGGGGCTGCGCAATCAGCCCCAGCATTTT. Protein sequence: CASRESAGRGLRNQPQHF.

V gene TRBV6-1 combines with J gene TRBJ1-6; D might be TRBD1 (6 bases). The CDR3 spans 17 residues. Trimming took off 0 bases at V and 6 bases at J, with 15 bases between the two ends. Germline V gene data show CDR1 as MNHNS and CDR2 as SASEGT. DNA of the CDR3: TGTGCCAGCAGTGAAGCGCCGGGAGGCAGGGGTAATTCACCCCTCCACTTT. Amino acid sequence: CASSEAPGGRGNSPLHF.

The V and J genes are TRBV5-1 and TRBJ1-6, with 9 positions matching TRBD1. J lost 9 bases, V lost 0 bases, and 4 bases had no gene match. CDR3 length equals 15 residues. Germline loops: CDR1 SGHRS, CDR2 YFSETQ. The DNA of the CDR3 is TGCGCCAGCAGCTTGGAAGGGACAGGGTCTTCACCCCTCCACTTT. Translation: CASSLEGTGSSPLHF.